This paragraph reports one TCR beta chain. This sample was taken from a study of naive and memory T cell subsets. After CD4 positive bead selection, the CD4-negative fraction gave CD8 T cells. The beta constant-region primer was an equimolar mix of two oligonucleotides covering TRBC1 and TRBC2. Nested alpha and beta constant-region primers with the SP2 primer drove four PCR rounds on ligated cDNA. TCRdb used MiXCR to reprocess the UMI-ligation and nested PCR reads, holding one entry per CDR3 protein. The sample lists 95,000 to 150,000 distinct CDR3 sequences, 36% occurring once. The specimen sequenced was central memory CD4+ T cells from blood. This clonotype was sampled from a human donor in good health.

CDR3 loop: CASSRSGAPPLHF. CDR3 coding DNA: TGTGCCAGCAGCCGGTCCGGGGCTCCACCCCTCCACTTT. The chain is built from TRBV11-2 and TRBJ1-6; tentatively, D is TRBD1 (5 bases). CDR3 length: 13 amino acids. The V and J ends lost 5 bases and 11 bases respectively, with 13 bases between them. Germline assignment: CDR1 SGHAT and CDR2 FQNNGV.